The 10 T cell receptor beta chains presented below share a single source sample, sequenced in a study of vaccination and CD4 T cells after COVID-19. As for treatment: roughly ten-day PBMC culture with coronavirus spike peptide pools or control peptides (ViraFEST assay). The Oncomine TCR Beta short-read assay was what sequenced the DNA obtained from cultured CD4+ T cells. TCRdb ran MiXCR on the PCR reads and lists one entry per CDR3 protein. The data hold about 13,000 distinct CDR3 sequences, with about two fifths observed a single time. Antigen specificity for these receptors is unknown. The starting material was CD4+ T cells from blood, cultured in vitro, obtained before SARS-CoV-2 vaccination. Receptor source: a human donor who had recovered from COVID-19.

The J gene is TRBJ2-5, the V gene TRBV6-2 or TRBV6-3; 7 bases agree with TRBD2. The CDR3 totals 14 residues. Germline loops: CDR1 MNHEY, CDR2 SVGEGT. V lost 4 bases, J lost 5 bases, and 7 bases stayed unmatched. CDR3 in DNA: TGTGCCAGCAGTTCGGGGGGAGCAGGCGAGACCCAGTACTTC. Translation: CASSSGGAGETQYF.

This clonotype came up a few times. CDR3 DNA: TGTGCCAGTAGTATTATGGGGGAGGGGAATCAGCCCCAGCATTTT. Its translation: CASSIMGEGNQPQHF. The chain uses TRBV19 and TRBJ1-5, with a weak D call TRBD1 (5 bases). The ends were cut back, 3 bases at V and 4 bases at J, with 13 bases in the middle. Looked up from germline, CDR1 is LNHDA and CDR2 is SQIVND (reference sequence). The CDR3 is 15 amino acids.

CDR3 bases: TGTGCCAGCAGGAAAAGGGGACAGGGGGCCGGAACTAACTATGGCTACACCTTC. It translates to CASRKRGQGAGTNYGYTF. V usage is TRBV6-1 and J usage is TRBJ1-2; 12 bases line up with TRBD1. CDR3 size: 18 residues. V gave up 6 bases and J gave up 0 bases; unmatched junction bases: 11. Germline-derived CDR1 and CDR2 are MNHNS and SASEGT.

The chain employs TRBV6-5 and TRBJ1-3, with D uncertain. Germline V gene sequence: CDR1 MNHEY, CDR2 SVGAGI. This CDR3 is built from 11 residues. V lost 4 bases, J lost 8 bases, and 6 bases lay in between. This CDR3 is CASSSGDTIYF. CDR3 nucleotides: TGTGCCAGCAGTTCCGGGGACACCATATATTTT.

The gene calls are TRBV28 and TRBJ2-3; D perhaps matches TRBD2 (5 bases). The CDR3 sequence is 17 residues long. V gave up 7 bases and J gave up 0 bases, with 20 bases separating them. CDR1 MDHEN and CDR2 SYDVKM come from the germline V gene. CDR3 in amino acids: CASTTTGNSPSTDTQYF. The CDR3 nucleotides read TGTGCCAGCACCACAACGGGGAACAGTCCTAGCACAGATACGCAGTATTTT.

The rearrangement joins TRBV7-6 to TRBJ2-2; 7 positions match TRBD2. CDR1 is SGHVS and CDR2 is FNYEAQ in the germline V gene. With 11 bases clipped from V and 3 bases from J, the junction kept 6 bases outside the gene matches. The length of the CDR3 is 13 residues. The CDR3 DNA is TGTGCCGGCGTAGCGGGCGACACCGGGGAGCTGTTTTTT. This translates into CAGVAGDTGELFF.

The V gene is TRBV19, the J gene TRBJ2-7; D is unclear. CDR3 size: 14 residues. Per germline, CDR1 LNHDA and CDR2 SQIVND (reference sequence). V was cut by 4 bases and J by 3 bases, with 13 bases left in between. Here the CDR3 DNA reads TGTGCCAGTAGTACTGGTCCCCACTTCTACGAGCAGTACTTC. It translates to CASSTGPHFYEQYF.

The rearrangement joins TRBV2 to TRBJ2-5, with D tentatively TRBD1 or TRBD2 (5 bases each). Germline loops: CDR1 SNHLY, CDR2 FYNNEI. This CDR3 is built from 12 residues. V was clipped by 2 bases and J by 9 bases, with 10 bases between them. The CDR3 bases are TGTGCCAGCAGTGAACCCCCGGGGCCCCAGTACTTC. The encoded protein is CASSEPPGPQYF.

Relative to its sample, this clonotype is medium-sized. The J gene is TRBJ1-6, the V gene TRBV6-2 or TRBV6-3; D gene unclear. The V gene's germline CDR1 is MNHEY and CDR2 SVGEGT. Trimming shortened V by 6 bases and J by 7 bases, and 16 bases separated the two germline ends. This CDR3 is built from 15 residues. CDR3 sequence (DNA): TGTGCCAGCAGCGTCGTTGCGGGCCGAAATTCACCCCTCCACTTT. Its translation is CASSVVAGRNSPLHF.

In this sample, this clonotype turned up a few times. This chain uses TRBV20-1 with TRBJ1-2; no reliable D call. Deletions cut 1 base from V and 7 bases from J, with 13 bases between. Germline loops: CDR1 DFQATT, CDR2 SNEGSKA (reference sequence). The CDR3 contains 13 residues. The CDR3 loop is CSARATQHVGYTF. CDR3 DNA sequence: TGCAGTGCTAGAGCGACCCAACATGTTGGCTACACCTTC.